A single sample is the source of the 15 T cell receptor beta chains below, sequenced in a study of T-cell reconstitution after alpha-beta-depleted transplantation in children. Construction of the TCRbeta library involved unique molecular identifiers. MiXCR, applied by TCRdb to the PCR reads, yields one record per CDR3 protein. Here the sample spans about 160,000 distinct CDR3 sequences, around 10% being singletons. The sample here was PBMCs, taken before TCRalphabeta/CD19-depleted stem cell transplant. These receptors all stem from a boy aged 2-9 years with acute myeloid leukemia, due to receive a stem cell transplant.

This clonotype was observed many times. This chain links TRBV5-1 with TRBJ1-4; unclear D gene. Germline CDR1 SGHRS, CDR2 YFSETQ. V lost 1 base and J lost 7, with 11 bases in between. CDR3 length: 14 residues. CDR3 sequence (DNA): TGCGCCAGCAGCTTGTCGCTGGGCGGTGAAAAACTGTTTTTT. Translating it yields CASSLSLGGEKLFF. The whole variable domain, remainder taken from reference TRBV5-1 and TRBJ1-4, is KAGVTQTPRYLIKTRGQQVTLSCSPISGHRSVSWYQQTPGQGLQFLFEYFSETQRNKGNFPGRFSGRQFSNSRSEMNVSTLELGDSALYLCASSLSLGGEKLFFGSGTQLSVL.

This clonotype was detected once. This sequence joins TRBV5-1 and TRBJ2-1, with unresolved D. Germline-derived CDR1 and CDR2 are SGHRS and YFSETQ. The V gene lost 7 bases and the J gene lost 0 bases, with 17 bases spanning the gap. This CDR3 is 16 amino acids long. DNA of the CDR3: TGCGCCAGCTCTTTGAATTTGGCCCTCTCCTACAATGAGCAGTTCTTC. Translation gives CASSLNLALSYNEQFF.

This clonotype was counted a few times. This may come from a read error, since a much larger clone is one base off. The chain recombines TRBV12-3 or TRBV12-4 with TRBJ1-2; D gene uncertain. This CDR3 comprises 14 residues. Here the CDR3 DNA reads TGTGCCAGCAGTTTAGACGCCACGATCTATGGCGACACCTTC. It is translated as CASSLDATIYGDTF.

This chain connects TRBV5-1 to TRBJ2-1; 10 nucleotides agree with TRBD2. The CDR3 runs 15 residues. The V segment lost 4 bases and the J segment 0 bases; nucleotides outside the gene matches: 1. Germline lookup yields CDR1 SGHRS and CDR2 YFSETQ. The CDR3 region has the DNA TGCGCCAGCAGCACTAGCGGGGCCTCCTACAATGAGCAGTTCTTC. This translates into CASSTSGASYNEQFF.

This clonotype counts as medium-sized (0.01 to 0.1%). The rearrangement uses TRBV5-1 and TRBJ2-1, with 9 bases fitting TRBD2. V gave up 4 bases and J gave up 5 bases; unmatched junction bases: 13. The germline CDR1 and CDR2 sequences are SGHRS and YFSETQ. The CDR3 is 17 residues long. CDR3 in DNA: TGCGCCAGCAGCCTGGACCTTAGCGGGAGCCGGGACAATGAGCAGTTCTTC. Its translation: CASSLDLSGSRDNEQFF. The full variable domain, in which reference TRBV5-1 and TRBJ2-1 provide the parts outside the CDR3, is KAGVTQTPRYLIKTRGQQVTLSCSPISGHRSVSWYQQTPGQGLQFLFEYFSETQRNKGNFPGRFSGRQFSNSRSEMNVSTLELGDSALYLCASSLDLSGSRDNEQFFGPGTRLTVL.

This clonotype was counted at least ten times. The CDR3 region is CASRSRGRANYGYTF. For the CDR3, the DNA is TGTGCCAGCAGGTCCAGAGGTAGAGCTAACTATGGCTACACCTTC. The rearrangement joins TRBV28 to TRBJ1-2; D is ambiguous. The V end was cut by 6 bases, the J end by 0 bases, with 14 bases between. This CDR3 contains 15 residues. Germline CDR1 MDHEN, CDR2 SYDVKM.

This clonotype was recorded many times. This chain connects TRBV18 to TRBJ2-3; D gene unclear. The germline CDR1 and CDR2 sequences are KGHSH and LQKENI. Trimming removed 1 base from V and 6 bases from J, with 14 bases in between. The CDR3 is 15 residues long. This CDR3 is CASSPRADLKDTQYF. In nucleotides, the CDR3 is TGTGCCAGCTCACCACGGGCCGATCTAAAGGATACGCAGTATTTT.

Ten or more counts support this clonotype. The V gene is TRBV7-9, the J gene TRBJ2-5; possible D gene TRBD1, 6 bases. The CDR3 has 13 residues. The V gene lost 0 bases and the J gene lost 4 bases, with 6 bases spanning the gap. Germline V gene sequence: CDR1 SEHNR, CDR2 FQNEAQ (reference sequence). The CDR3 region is CASSLARGETQYF. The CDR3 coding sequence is TGTGCCAGCAGCTTAGCCAGGGGAGAGACCCAGTACTTC.

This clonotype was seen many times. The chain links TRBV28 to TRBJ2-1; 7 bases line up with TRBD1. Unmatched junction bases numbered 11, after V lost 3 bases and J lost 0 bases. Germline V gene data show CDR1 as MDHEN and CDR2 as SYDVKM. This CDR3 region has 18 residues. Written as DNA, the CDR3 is TGTGCCAGCAGTTTTCTCCTCTTTGGGACAGCCTCCTACAATGAGCAGTTCTTC. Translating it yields CASSFLLFGTASYNEQFF.

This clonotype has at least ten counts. CDR3 protein: CASSSQAGISTDTQYF. The CDR3 bases are TGCGCCAGCAGCTCGCAAGCGGGGATAAGCACAGATACGCAGTATTTT. The chain is built from TRBV5-1 and TRBJ2-3; 7 nucleotides line up with TRBD2. The CDR3 has 16 amino acids. Germline CDR1 SGHRS, CDR2 YFSETQ. V was pared by 3 bases and J by 0 bases, with 7 bases of the junction left unmatched.

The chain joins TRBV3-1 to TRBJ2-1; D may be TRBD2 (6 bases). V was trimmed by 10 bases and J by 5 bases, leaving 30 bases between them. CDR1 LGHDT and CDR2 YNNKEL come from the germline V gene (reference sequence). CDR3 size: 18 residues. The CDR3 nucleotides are TGTGCCACCTGCCAAGATAGTTCCGCGGGACTGCCAAACAATGAGCAGTTCTTC. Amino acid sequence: CATCQDSSAGLPNNEQFF.

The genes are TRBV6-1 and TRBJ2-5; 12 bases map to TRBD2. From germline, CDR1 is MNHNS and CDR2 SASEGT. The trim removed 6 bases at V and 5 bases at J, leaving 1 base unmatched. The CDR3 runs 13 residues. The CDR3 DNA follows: TGTGCCAGCAGGACTAGCGGGAGTGAGACCCAGTACTTC. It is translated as CASRTSGSETQYF.

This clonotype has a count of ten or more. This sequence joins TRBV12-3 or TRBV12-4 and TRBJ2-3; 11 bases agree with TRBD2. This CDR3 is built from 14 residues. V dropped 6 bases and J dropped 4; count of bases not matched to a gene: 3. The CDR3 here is CASRLAGAADTQYF. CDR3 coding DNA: TGTGCCAGCAGACTAGCGGGGGCGGCAGATACGCAGTATTTT.

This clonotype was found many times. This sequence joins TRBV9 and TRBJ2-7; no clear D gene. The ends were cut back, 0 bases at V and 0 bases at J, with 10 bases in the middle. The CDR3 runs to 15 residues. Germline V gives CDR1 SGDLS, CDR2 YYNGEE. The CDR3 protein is CASSVGPSSSYEQYF. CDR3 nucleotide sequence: TGTGCCAGCAGCGTAGGTCCCAGTAGCTCCTACGAGCAGTACTTC.

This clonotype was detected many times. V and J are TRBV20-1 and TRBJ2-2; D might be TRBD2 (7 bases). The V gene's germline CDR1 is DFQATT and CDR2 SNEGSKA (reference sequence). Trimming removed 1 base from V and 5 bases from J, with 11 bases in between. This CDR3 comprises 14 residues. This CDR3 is CSARGGGGTGELFF. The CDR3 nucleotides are TGCAGTGCTAGAGGGGGGGGCGGAACCGGGGAGCTGTTTTTT.